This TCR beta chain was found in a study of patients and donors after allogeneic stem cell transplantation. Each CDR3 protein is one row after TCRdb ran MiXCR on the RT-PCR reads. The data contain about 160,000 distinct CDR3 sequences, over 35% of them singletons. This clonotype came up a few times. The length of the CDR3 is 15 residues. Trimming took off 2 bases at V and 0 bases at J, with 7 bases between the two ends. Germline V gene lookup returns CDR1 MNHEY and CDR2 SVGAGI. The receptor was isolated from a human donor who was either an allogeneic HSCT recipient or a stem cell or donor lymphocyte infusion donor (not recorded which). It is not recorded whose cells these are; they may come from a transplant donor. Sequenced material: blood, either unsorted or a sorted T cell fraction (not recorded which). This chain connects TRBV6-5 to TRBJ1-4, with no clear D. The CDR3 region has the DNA TGTGCCAGCAGTTACGGGGATGCAACTAATGAAAAACTGTTTTTT. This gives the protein CASSYGDATNEKLFF.